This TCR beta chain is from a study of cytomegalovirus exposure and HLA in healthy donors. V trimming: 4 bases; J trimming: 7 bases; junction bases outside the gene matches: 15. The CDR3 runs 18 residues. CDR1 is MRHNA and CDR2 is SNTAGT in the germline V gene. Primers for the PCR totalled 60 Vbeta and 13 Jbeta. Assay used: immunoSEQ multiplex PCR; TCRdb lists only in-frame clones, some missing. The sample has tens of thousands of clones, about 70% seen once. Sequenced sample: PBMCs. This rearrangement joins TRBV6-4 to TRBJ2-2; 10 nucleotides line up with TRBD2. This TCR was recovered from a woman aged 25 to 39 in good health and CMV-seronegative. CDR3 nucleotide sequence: TGTGCCAGCAGTGCGATGCCTAGCGGGGGCTTTCTCGGCGGGGAGCTGTTTTTT. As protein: CASSAMPSGGFLGGELFF.